The 25 T cell receptor beta chains listed next were all sequenced from one sample in a study of technical replicates of blood from a few donors (dated by TCRdb to about 2017). Library preparation used the immunoSEQ multiplex PCR assay. In TCRdb, the immuneACCESS table is reduced to in-frame sequences with V and J assigned. These tables do not hold every clone; where another copy was compared, an unresolved V gene accounts for under half, and the others remain unexplained. This sample comprises approximately 87,000 clones, approximately 94% of them detected only once. About 0.25% of the sample rests with the top ten. The sequenced sample consisted of T cells isolated from PBMCs. Receptors were obtained from a human donor in good health.

The chain carries TRBV28 and TRBJ2-3; 9 bases are shared with TRBD2. The V segment lost 8 bases and the J segment 8 bases; nucleotides outside the gene matches: 11. This CDR3 region has 14 residues. In germline, CDR1 is MDHEN, CDR2 SYDVKM. CDR3 bases: TGTGCCAGCTCGGATAGCGGGAGTTCGGGTACGCAGTATTTT. Residues: CASSDSGSSGTQYF.

This chain uses TRBV4-1 with TRBJ1-2, with 9 bases matching TRBD1. Germline V gene sequence: CDR1 MGHRA, CDR2 YSYEKL. This CDR3 is built from 14 residues. Germline trimming cut 7 bases from V and 2 bases from J; bases unmatched to any gene: 5. Here the CDR3 DNA reads TGCGCCAGCATCCCCGGACAGGGGAACTATGGCTACACCTTC. This encodes CASIPGQGNYGYTF.

The J gene is TRBJ1-2, the V gene TRBV5-1, with D possibly being TRBD1 (6 bases). The CDR3 consists of 13 residues. The V gene's germline CDR1 is SGHRS and CDR2 YFSETQ. Trimming pared 4 bases from V and 9 bases from J, leaving 16 bases between. In DNA form, the CDR3 reads TGCGCCAGCAGCCGCGACAGGAGTGGGAGCTACACCTTC. Translating gives CASSRDRSGSYTF.

The chain combines TRBV7-8 with TRBJ2-7; 10 nucleotides agree with TRBD2. Germline lookup yields CDR1 SGHVS and CDR2 FQNEAQ. The length of the CDR3 is 18 residues. Unmatched junction bases numbered 15, after V lost 4 bases and J lost 3 bases. CDR3: CASSSVRGSGRNIYEQYF. The CDR3 DNA sequence: TGTGCCAGCAGCTCCGTCAGGGGTAGCGGGAGGAATATCTACGAGCAGTACTTC.

V gene TRBV19 combines with J gene TRBJ2-3; D gene ambiguous. The V gene's germline CDR1 is LNHDA and CDR2 SQIVND (reference sequence). The V and J ends lost 5 bases and 5 bases respectively, with 14 bases between them. The CDR3 has 14 residues. The CDR3 region is CASSPRRLVDTQYF. The CDR3 DNA reads TGTGCCAGTAGTCCCCGACGACTGGTAGATACGCAGTATTTT.

The chain combines TRBV9 with TRBJ1-3; 7 bases line up with TRBD1. Germline values: CDR1 SGDLS, CDR2 YYNGEE. The ends lost 0 bases at V and 2 bases at J; junction bases unmatched: 8. The CDR3 sequence is 17 residues long. CDR3 sequence: CASSVATTGTAGNTIYF. For the CDR3, the DNA is TGTGCCAGCAGCGTAGCTACAACCGGGACAGCTGGAAACACCATATATTTT.

This clone came up once. The chain carries TRBV15 and TRBJ2-7, with D possibly being TRBD2 (5 bases). Germline assignment: CDR1 LNHNV and CDR2 YYDKDF (reference sequence). The CDR3 contains 15 residues. V gave up 8 bases and J gave up 0 bases, with 17 bases separating them. This chain's CDR3 is CATRVPGTSSYEQYF. The CDR3 DNA is TGTGCCACCCGCGTCCCGGGAACGAGCTCCTACGAGCAGTACTTC.

The chain couples TRBV6-1 to TRBJ1-1, with TRBD1 matching over 7 bases. V trimming: 5 bases; J trimming: 4 bases; junction bases outside the gene matches: 7. The CDR3 is 14 amino acids. Germline V gene lookup returns CDR1 MNHNS and CDR2 SASEGT. CDR3 sequence reads: CASSIPGGTTEAFF. The CDR3 DNA is TGTGCCAGCAGTATTCCAGGGGGGACCACTGAAGCTTTCTTT.

The V and J genes are TRBV2 and TRBJ2-6; D is unclear. CDR3 length: 19 amino acids. The V end lost 2 bases, the J end lost 0 bases, and 17 bases lay between the germline ends. CDR1 and CDR2 (germline): SNHLY, FYNNEI. CDR3 DNA: TGTGCCAGCAGTGAAAAGTTTACTCTCTCTCGCTCTGGGGCCAACGTCCTGACTTTC. This encodes CASSEKFTLSRSGANVLTF.

The chain is built from TRBV7-2 and TRBJ2-3, with a tentative D call TRBD1 (7 bases). The CDR3 runs to 15 residues. The V and J ends lost 3 bases and 2 bases respectively, with 12 bases between them. Germline CDR1 and CDR2: SGHTA and FQGNSA. CDR3 sequence reads: CASSLEGQPTDTQYF. As DNA, the CDR3 is TGTGCCAGCAGCTTGGAGGGACAGCCCACAGATACGCAGTATTTT.

V is TRBV5-1 and J is TRBJ2-5, with a weak D call TRBD1 (5 bases). Per germline, CDR1 SGHRS and CDR2 YFSETQ. The CDR3 is made up of 13 amino acids. V was pared by 4 bases and J by 5 bases, with 12 bases between. The CDR3, as DNA: TGCGCCAGCAGCCGGCAGGGCGAGGAGACCCAGTACTTC. Translation gives CASSRQGEETQYF.

This chain uses TRBV2 with TRBJ1-2, with a possible D match to TRBD1 (5 bases). V shed 7 bases and J shed 4 bases, with 16 bases lying between them. The CDR3 runs to 14 residues. Germline-derived CDR1 and CDR2 are SNHLY and FYNNEI. The CDR3 protein is CASTDSDSSYGYTF. The CDR3 coding sequence is TGTGCCAGCACAGATTCAGACAGTTCCTATGGCTACACCTTC.

The chain is built from TRBV5-1 and TRBJ2-3, with D perhaps TRBD2 (6 bases). Germline V gene lookup returns CDR1 SGHRS and CDR2 YFSETQ. With 4 bases removed from V and 0 bases from J, the gap between germline ends came to 18 bases. This CDR3 region has 17 residues. The CDR3 protein is CASSPGYSGASTDTQYF. In DNA form, the CDR3 reads TGCGCCAGCAGCCCGGGATATAGCGGAGCTAGCACAGATACGCAGTATTTT.

For the CDR3, the DNA is TGTGCCAGCTCTCCGACGGCGGGGCCTGAGCAGTTCTTC. The encoded protein is CASSPTAGPEQFF. The V and J genes are TRBV18 and TRBJ2-1, with a tentative D call TRBD2 (6 bases). Germline-derived CDR1 and CDR2 are KGHSH and LQKENI. The V end was cut by 6 bases, the J end by 9 bases, with 15 bases between. The CDR3 covers 13 residues. The whole variable domain, filled in from reference TRBV18 and TRBJ2-1, reads NAGVMQNPRHLVRRRGQEARLRCSPMKGHSHVYWYRQLPEEGLKFMVYLQKENIIDESGMPKERFSAEFPKEGPSILRIQQVVRGDSAAYFCASSPTAGPEQFFGPGTRLTVL.

The gene calls are TRBV9 and TRBJ2-3; D is unresolved. The V and J ends lost 5 bases and 4 bases respectively, with 17 bases between them. The CDR3 consists of 15 residues. Germline V CDR1 and CDR2: SGDLS, YYNGEE. The CDR3 DNA reads as TGTGCCAGCAGTGCCCGGGTGGCGTGGTCAGATACGCAGTATTTT. Translated: CASSARVAWSDTQYF.

V is TRBV11-2 and J is TRBJ1-1; maybe TRBD1 (5 bases). The CDR3 runs 12 residues. Germline V gene lookup returns CDR1 SGHAT and CDR2 FQNNGV. Trimming pared 10 bases from V and 2 bases from J, leaving 11 bases between. As DNA, the CDR3 is TGTGCCACTGGCAGGGTTAACACTGAAGCTTTCTTT. It yields the protein CATGRVNTEAFF.

The chain combines TRBV6-5 with TRBJ2-7, with 11 bases fitting TRBD2. CDR3 length: 15 amino acids. CDR1 and CDR2 from the germline V gene are MNHEY and SVGAGI. Trimming at V came to 2 bases and at J to 2 bases, leaving 2 bases not matched to a gene. Here the CDR3 reads CASSYVAGGTYEQYF. CDR3 coding DNA: TGTGCCAGCAGTTACGTAGCGGGAGGGACCTACGAGCAGTACTTC.

V and J are TRBV9 and TRBJ1-2; D might be TRBD1 (5 bases). V was clipped by 1 base and J by 1 base, with 17 bases between them. Germline CDR1 is SGDLS and CDR2 is YYNGEE. CDR3 length equals 17 residues. The CDR3 loop reads CASSVKILGPLNYGYTF. The CDR3 coding sequence is TGTGCCAGCAGCGTAAAGATCCTGGGGCCGCTTAACTATGGCTACACCTTC.

The chain employs TRBV7-9 and TRBJ2-1, with 12 bases matching TRBD2. Looked up from germline, CDR1 is SEHNR and CDR2 is FQNEAQ (reference sequence). There are 17 residues in the CDR3. V gave up 7 bases and J gave up 7 bases; unmatched junction bases: 14. This CDR3 is CASTASGRVGQSNEQFF. The DNA of the CDR3 is TGTGCCAGCACCGCTAGCGGGAGGGTGGGACAGTCAAATGAGCAGTTCTTC.

The rearrangement uses TRBV10-1 and TRBJ1-1; 7 positions match TRBD1. The V gene's germline CDR1 is WNHNN and CDR2 SYGVQD (reference sequence). J lost 2 bases, V lost 2 bases, and 2 bases had no gene match. This CDR3 spans 14 amino acids. This CDR3 is CASSEGTANTEAFF. DNA of the CDR3: TGCGCCAGCAGTGAGGGGACAGCCAACACTGAAGCTTTCTTT.

The J gene is TRBJ1-4, the V gene TRBV6-6; weak D call: TRBD1 (5 bases). The germline V and J ends were trimmed by 2 bases and 1 base, with 11 bases remaining between them. This CDR3 contains 16 residues. In germline, CDR1 is MNHNY, CDR2 SVGAGI (reference sequence). CDR3 sequence (DNA): TGTGCCAGCAGTTACCAAGGGGTGGAAACTAATGAAAAACTGTTTTTT. Translated, it gives CASSYQGVETNEKLFF.

The chain combines TRBV28 with TRBJ1-4, with 7 nucleotides matching TRBD1. Per germline, CDR1 MDHEN and CDR2 SYDVKM. This CDR3 comprises 14 residues. The junction had 12 bases not matched to a gene; V was cut back by 8 bases and J by 9 bases. As DNA, the CDR3 is TGTGCCAGCGGTTCCCCGGGACAGATTAAAAAACTGTTTTTT. This sequence encodes CASGSPGQIKKLFF. The full variable domain, in which reference TRBV28 and TRBJ1-4 provide the parts outside the CDR3, is DVKVTQSSRYLVKRTGEKVFLECVQDMDHENMFWYRQDPGLGLRLIYFSYDVKMKEKGDIPEGYSVSREKKERFSLILESASTNQTSMYLCASGSPGQIKKLFFGSGTQLSVL.

V and J are TRBV4-1 and TRBJ2-5, with TRBD1 identical over 7 bases. V dropped 1 base and J dropped 2; count of bases not matched to a gene: 4. The CDR3 is 15 residues long. Germline CDR1 reads MGHRA; CDR2 reads YSYEKL. Here the CDR3 reads CASSQGRDSQETQYF. The DNA for the CDR3 is TGCGCCAGCAGCCAAGGTAGGGACAGTCAAGAGACCCAGTACTTC.

The chain is built from TRBV28 and TRBJ2-7; possible D gene TRBD2, 6 bases. Trimming stripped 5 bases from V and 2 bases from J, with 10 bases between. CDR3 size: 13 residues. Germline CDR1 MDHEN, CDR2 SYDVKM. For the CDR3, the DNA is TGTGCCAGCAGTCCCGGGAGTACCTACGAGCAGTACTTC. Translation gives CASSPGSTYEQYF.

The genes are TRBV27 and TRBJ1-1; 7 positions match TRBD1. Germline V gives CDR1 MNHEY, CDR2 SMNVEV (reference sequence). Unmatched junction bases numbered 9, after V lost 8 bases and J lost 0 bases. The CDR3 has 15 amino acids. The CDR3 nucleotides are TGTGCCAGCCACGGGACAGACTCTATGAACACTGAAGCTTTCTTT. It translates to CASHGTDSMNTEAFF.